The 24 T cell receptor beta chains reported below all come from one sample, sequenced in a study of immune cell composition in non-small cell lung cancer. Sequenced by immunoSEQ multiplex PCR; TCRdb stores in-frame clones only, minus some. The repertoire holds about 5,600 clones, with over 65% as singletons. The specimen sequenced was lung tumor tissue. The source is a human donor with non-small cell lung cancer.

J is TRBJ2-3 and V is TRBV19; 9 bases match TRBD2. The junction had 6 bases not matched to a gene; V was cut back by 5 bases and J by 0 bases. The CDR3 is 16 residues long. Germline CDR1 reads LNHDA; CDR2 reads SQIVND (reference sequence). The CDR3 DNA reads TGTGCCAGTAGTGCCCGACTAGCGGCTAGCACAGATACGCAGTATTTT. It specifies CASSARLAASTDTQYF.

This clone was counted only a few times. The rearrangement joins TRBV30 to TRBJ1-2; weak D call: TRBD1 (6 bases). The CDR3 extends over 12 amino acids. V gave up 3 bases and J gave up 1 base, with 6 bases separating them. The V gene's germline CDR1 is GTSNPN and CDR2 SVGIG (reference sequence). The CDR3 spells CAWSRGNYGYTF. The CDR3 coding sequence is TGTGCCTGGAGCAGGGGTAACTATGGCTACACCTTC. Complete variable domain (other parts from reference TRBV30 and TRBJ1-2): SQTIHQWPATLVQPVGSPLSLECTVEGTSNPNLYWYRQAAGRGLQLLFYSVGIGQISSEVPQNLSASRPQDRQFILSSKKLLLSDSGFYLCAWSRGNYGYTFGSGTRLTVV.

The V and J genes are TRBV4-1 and TRBJ1-5, with D perhaps TRBD1 (5 bases). V was pared by 2 bases and J by 5 bases, with 7 bases between. In germline, CDR1 is MGHRA, CDR2 YSYEKL. This CDR3 has 13 residues. CDR3 coding DNA: TGCGCCAGCAGCCAACGGGGGGATCAGCCCCAGCATTTT. Translated: CASSQRGDQPQHF.

As DNA, the CDR3 is TGTGCCAGCAGTTTTCCGGGACAGGGGCTGGAAAAACTGTTTTTT. It specifies CASSFPGQGLEKLFF. This sequence joins TRBV28 and TRBJ1-4; 10 nucleotides match TRBD1. This CDR3 has 15 amino acids. Germline V gives CDR1 MDHEN, CDR2 SYDVKM. V shed 3 bases, J shed 8 bases, and the junction held 6 bases outside the gene matches.

The rearrangement joins TRBV5-1 to TRBJ2-7, with D perhaps matching TRBD2 (5 bases). The V and J ends lost 4 bases and 0 bases respectively, with 17 bases between them. The CDR3 has 16 amino acids. Germline loops: CDR1 SGHRS, CDR2 YFSETQ. The CDR3 loop is CASSPRAGMNSYEQYF. The CDR3 nucleotides are TGCGCCAGCAGCCCTCGGGCCGGGATGAACTCCTACGAGCAGTACTTC.

The chain is built from TRBV19 and TRBJ2-2; possibly TRBD1 for D (6 bases). Germline CDR1 and CDR2: LNHDA and SQIVND (reference sequence). Trimming cost V 7 bases and J 0 bases, with 9 bases left between them. This CDR3 has 14 residues. This CDR3 is CASNRVANTGELFF. Written as DNA, the CDR3 is TGTGCCAGTAACAGGGTCGCGAACACCGGGGAGCTGTTTTTT.

The DNA for the CDR3 is TGTGCCAGCAGTTCGGGACTAGCGGGAATGGGGGAGCAGTTCTTC. It encodes CASSSGLAGMGEQFF. The chain is built from TRBV27 and TRBJ2-1; 13 bases align to TRBD2. The ends lost 4 bases at V and 10 bases at J; junction bases unmatched: 7. This CDR3 region has 15 residues. Germline V gene sequence: CDR1 MNHEY, CDR2 SMNVEV (reference sequence).

This sequence joins TRBV18 and TRBJ1-4; 9 bases match TRBD1. The CDR3 has 14 amino acids. Germline V CDR1 and CDR2: KGHSH, LQKENI. V trimming: 4 bases; J trimming: 8 bases; junction bases outside the gene matches: 5. The CDR3 region is CASSRRDREEKLFF. Written as DNA, the CDR3 is TGTGCCAGCTCACGTCGGGACAGGGAAGAAAAACTGTTTTTT.

The rearrangement links TRBV5-8 to TRBJ2-5; TRBD2 agrees at 9 bases. Germline lookup yields CDR1 SGHTS and CDR2 YDEGEE. The CDR3 extends over 15 amino acids. Germline trimming cut 2 bases from V and 4 bases from J; bases unmatched to any gene: 6. CDR3 protein: CASSFLLAGRETQYF. The CDR3, as DNA: TGTGCCAGCAGCTTCTTACTAGCGGGTAGAGAGACCCAGTACTTC.

CDR3: CARSRTSGFYNEQFF. The CDR3 DNA sequence: TGTGCCAGAAGCCGGACTAGCGGGTTTTACAATGAGCAGTTCTTC. This chain links TRBV5-3 with TRBJ2-1; TRBD2 aligns across 11 bases. TRBV5-3 carries the ORF label, with uncertain function. After removal of 4 bases from V and 4 bases from J, the junction contained 4 bases not matched to a gene. The length of the CDR3 is 15 residues.

This CDR3 is CASSFARDYNEQFF. CDR3 sequence (DNA): TGTGCCAGCAGTTTCGCCCGGGACTACAATGAGCAGTTCTTC. V gene TRBV7-2 combines with J gene TRBJ2-1, with D tentatively TRBD2 (5 bases). Germline CDR1 and CDR2: SGHTA and FQGNSA. The length of the CDR3 is 14 residues. With 6 bases removed from V and 3 bases from J, the gap between germline ends came to 12 bases.

This clone was detected only a few times. The gene calls are TRBV5-1 and TRBJ2-7; 9 positions match TRBD1. This CDR3 contains 14 residues. The germline CDR1 and CDR2 sequences are SGHRS and YFSETQ. The junction had 4 bases not matched to a gene; V was cut back by 2 bases and J by 4 bases. In DNA form, the CDR3 reads TGCGCCAGCAGCTTTAGGACAGGGGTGTACGAGCAGTACTTC. It encodes CASSFRTGVYEQYF.

Notes on this clone: Other DNA sequences in this sample translate to the same CDR3. The chain employs TRBV10-3 and TRBJ2-7; 9 nucleotides align to TRBD2. Germline CDR1 is ENHRY and CDR2 is SYGVKD. This CDR3 is 13 amino acids long. V trimming: 6 bases; J trimming: 3 bases; junction bases outside the gene matches: 3. Written as DNA, the CDR3 is TGTGCCATCAGCGGTAGCGGGAGCTACGAGCAGTACTTC. Protein sequence: CAISGSGSYEQYF.

The gene calls are TRBV7-6 and TRBJ2-3, with 7 positions matching TRBD2. Losses at the gene ends were 4 bases for V and 5 bases for J; bases not matched to a gene: 18. The CDR3 loop spans 18 amino acids. Germline lookup yields CDR1 SGHVS and CDR2 FNYEAQ. In DNA form, the CDR3 reads TGTGCCAGCAGCTCTTCCTCGTTGGGGACTACTTTCCTAGATACGCAGTATTTT. Translating gives CASSSSSLGTTFLDTQYF.

This rearrangement joins TRBV19 to TRBJ1-1; 7 positions match TRBD1. This CDR3 comprises 15 residues. The trim removed 3 bases at V and 6 bases at J, leaving 10 bases unmatched. Germline-derived CDR1 and CDR2 are LNHDA and SQIVND (reference sequence). The CDR3 sequence is CASSMPQGPKPEAFF. The DNA for the CDR3 is TGTGCCAGTAGTATGCCACAGGGGCCCAAGCCTGAAGCTTTCTTT. Full variable domain (missing parts from reference TRBV19 and TRBJ1-1): DGGITQSPKYLFRKEGQNVTLSCEQNLNHDAMYWYRQDPGQGLRLIYYSQIVNDFQKGDIAEGYSVSREKKESFPLTVTSAQKNPTAFYLCASSMPQGPKPEAFFGQGTRLTVV.

V gene TRBV10-2 combines with J gene TRBJ2-7; D not certain. The V gene lost 7 bases and the J gene lost 6 bases, with 16 bases spanning the gap. The CDR3 length is 13 residues. The germline CDR1 and CDR2 sequences are WSHSY and SAAADI. The CDR3: CASNLTPTSEQYF. The CDR3 DNA reads TGCGCCAGCAATCTCACCCCCACGAGCGAGCAGTACTTC.

This chain uses TRBV4-1 with TRBJ2-5; possibly TRBD1 for D (6 bases). The V end lost 4 bases, the J end lost 5 bases, and 17 bases lay between the germline ends. Germline V gene lookup returns CDR1 MGHRA and CDR2 YSYEKL. The CDR3 is 15 residues long. CDR3 bases: TGCGCCAGCAGCCCGCGGACAGAATGGAGGGAGACCCAGTACTTC. It codes for CASSPRTEWRETQYF.

The chain joins TRBV18 to TRBJ2-5, with D perhaps TRBD2 (6 bases). This CDR3 comprises 15 residues. Trimming shortened V by 4 bases and J by 4 bases, and 16 bases separated the two germline ends. Germline loops: CDR1 KGHSH, CDR2 LQKENI. The CDR3 nucleotides are TGTGCCAGCTCACTAACCGGGACTCTAGGAGAGACCCAGTACTTC. The encoded protein is CASSLTGTLGETQYF.

A remark on this clone: Other DNA sequences of this sample code for an identical CDR3. The rearrangement joins TRBV5-1 to TRBJ1-2; no firm D call. Trimming shortened V by 4 bases and J by 8 bases, and 15 bases separated the two germline ends. Germline assignment: CDR1 SGHRS and CDR2 YFSETQ. The CDR3 has 13 amino acids. CDR3 in DNA: TGCGCCAGCAGCCTGGCCTCAAACTCCGGCTACACCTTC. Translation gives CASSLASNSGYTF. Looking up the rest from reference TRBV5-1 and TRBJ1-2 gives the full variable domain: KAGVTQTPRYLIKTRGQQVTLSCSPISGHRSVSWYQQTPGQGLQFLFEYFSETQRNKGNFPGRFSGRQFSNSRSEMNVSTLELGDSALYLCASSLASNSGYTFGSGTRLTVV.

The DNA for the CDR3 is TGTGCCAGCAGTTACTCCCAGCGCCCTCGGGAGCTGTTTTTT. It translates to CASSYSQRPRELFF. The chain has TRBV6-6 and TRBJ2-2; D is unclear. The length of the CDR3 is 14 residues. Germline lookup yields CDR1 MNHNY and CDR2 SVGAGI (reference sequence). Trimming pared 0 bases from V and 9 bases from J, leaving 11 bases between.

The chain recombines TRBV6-5 with TRBJ2-1, with 13 bases fitting TRBD2. Per germline, CDR1 MNHEY and CDR2 SVGAGI. Trimming removed 2 bases from V and 5 bases from J; junction bases left unmatched: 0. The CDR3 covers 15 residues. CDR3 DNA sequence: TGTGCCAGCAGTTACGGGACTAGCGGGAACAATGAGCAGTTCTTC. Residues: CASSYGTSGNNEQFF.

This chain connects TRBV30 to TRBJ1-1; D remains unclear. Germline-derived CDR1 and CDR2 are GTSNPN and SVGIG (reference sequence). This CDR3 comprises 14 residues. V lost 0 bases, J lost 0 bases, and 8 bases lay in between. CDR3 DNA sequence: TGTGCCTGGAGTGTACCGGGGATGAACACTGAAGCTTTCTTT. Its translation is CAWSVPGMNTEAFF.

The chain has TRBV7-9 and TRBJ2-5; D not certain. Germline assignment: CDR1 SEHNR and CDR2 FQNEAQ (reference sequence). This CDR3 spans 14 amino acids. Trimming shortened V by 2 bases and J by 2 bases, and 9 bases separated the two germline ends. In nucleotides, the CDR3 is TGTGCCAGCAGCTTACACAGCCCACAAGAGACCCAGTACTTC. This encodes CASSLHSPQETQYF. Together with reference TRBV7-9 and TRBJ2-5, the CDR3 gives the full variable domain: DTGVSQNPRHKITKRGQNVTFRCDPISEHNRLYWYRQTLGQGPEFLTYFQNEAQLEKSRLLSDRFSAERPKGSFSTLEIQRTEQGDSAMYLCASSLHSPQETQYFGPGTRLLVL.

V gene TRBV2 combines with J gene TRBJ2-1; 10 nucleotides agree with TRBD2. The CDR3 is 20 residues long. Germline V gene data show CDR1 as SNHLY and CDR2 as FYNNEI. The V and J ends lost 7 bases and 6 bases, in that order; junction bases with no gene match: 24. CDR3 loop: CASIVEEGLAENSLGNEQFF. In nucleotides, the CDR3 is TGTGCCAGCATAGTCGAAGAAGGACTAGCGGAGAACTCCTTAGGCAATGAGCAGTTCTTC.